The 4 T cell receptor beta chains below were found in one sample sequenced in a study of cytomegalovirus exposure and HLA in healthy donors. The PCR used 60 Vbeta and 13 Jbeta primers. Method: immunoSEQ multiplex PCR; TCRdb's copy keeps in-frame clones and lacks some. The table has 150,000 to 200,000 clones, around 80% seen once. The sequencing sample was made of PBMCs. These receptor sequences come from a man aged 18 to 29 in good health and CMV-seropositive.

V gene TRBV29-1 combines with J gene TRBJ1-1, with unresolved D. The germline gives CDR1 SQVTM, CDR2 ANQGSEA. The CDR3 has 13 amino acids. V dropped 2 bases and J dropped 0 bases, with 7 bases sitting between them. Here the CDR3 reads CSVERHLNTEAFF. CDR3 coding DNA: TGCAGCGTTGAACGACACCTGAACACTGAAGCTTTCTTT.

The chain uses TRBV5-6 and TRBJ2-7, with TRBD2 identical over 7 bases. Germline CDR1 SGHDT, CDR2 YYEEEE. This CDR3 contains 13 residues. With V trimmed by 2 bases and J by 3 bases, 2 bases remained unmatched. CDR3 DNA sequence: TGTGCCAGCAGCTTCCCTAGCGGCTACGAGCAGTACTTC. Translated: CASSFPSGYEQYF.

Remarks on this clone: One end of the junction varies from germline; a read error may be responsible. The chain has TRBV27 and TRBJ1-2, with no clear D. CDR1 MNHEY and CDR2 SMNVEV come from the germline V gene (reference sequence). The CDR3 covers 13 residues. CDR3 protein: CASSLRGAYGHTF. As DNA, the CDR3 is TGTGCCAGCAGTTTGCGGGGTGCCTATGGCCACACCTTC.

The V call is TRBV7-2, the J call TRBJ1-6; D is unresolved. CDR3 length equals 14 residues. V was pared by 4 bases and J by 7 bases, with 11 bases between. Germline lookup yields CDR1 SGHTA and CDR2 FQGNSA. The CDR3 nucleotides read TGTGCCAGCAGCTCATATGGAGCAAATTCACCCCTCCACTTT. It codes for CASSSYGANSPLHF.